This T cell receptor (beta chain) was sequenced for a study of cytomegalovirus exposure and HLA in healthy donors. V was shortened by 1 base and J by 5 bases, with 9 bases between the two germline ends. CDR3 length: 13 amino acids. The V gene's germline CDR1 is LNHDA and CDR2 SQIVND (reference sequence). The primer mix had 60 Vbeta and 13 Jbeta primers. Sequencing used immunoSEQ multiplex PCR; TCRdb keeps in-frame clones, though not all of them. The sample consists of 150,000 to 200,000 clones, 86% of them appearing once. The clonotype was recovered from a woman younger than 35 in good health and CMV-seronegative. Sequenced material: PBMCs. The chain recombines TRBV19 with TRBJ2-7; the D gene is possibly TRBD1 (6 bases). The CDR3 spells CASSIARGNEQYF. CDR3 coding DNA: TGTGCCAGTAGTATAGCCAGGGGAAACGAGCAGTACTTC.